A selection of T cell receptor beta chains follows, all from one sample in a study of cytomegalovirus exposure and HLA in healthy donors. TCRdb's copy holds only in-frame clones and misses some; the assay was immunoSEQ multiplex PCR. Its table lists tens of thousands of clones. Input material: PBMCs. The source of these receptors is a woman in her thirties or forties in good health and CMV-seropositive. CDR3s include the opening cysteine and the closing phenylalanine or tryptophan. D genes are given only for firm matches.

TRBJ1-6 16 TRBV4-1 TRBD1 TGCGCCAGCAGTCTAGCCCTGACAGGGGGCGATTCACCCCTCCACTTT CASSLALTGGDSPLHF
TRBJ2-5 14 TRBV5-1 NA TGCGCCAGCAGCCCTTTTGCAGGGGAAGAGACCCAGTACTTC CASSPFAGEETQYF
TRBJ2-1 13 TRBV9 NA TGTGCCAGCAACATAGAGGGAAAGAATGAGCAGTTCTTC CASNIEGKNEQFF
TRBJ2-2 13 TRBV5-1 NA TGCGCCAGCAGCTCCCCGAACACCCGGGAGCTGTTTTTT CASSSPNTRELFF
TRBJ2-7 15 TRBV11-2 TRBD1 TGTGCCAGCAGCCCTCTAGGGACAGAAGACTACGAGCAGTACTTC CASSPLGTEDYEQYF
TRBJ2-5 12 TRBV11-3 NA TGTGCCAGCAGCCGTAATCAAGAGACCCAGTACTTC CASSRNQETQYF
TRBJ2-7 14 TRBV30 TRBD1 TGTGCCTGGAGTCACCGGGACAGGGCTCGCGAGCAGTACTTC CAWSHRDRAREQYF
TRBJ2-7 13 TRBV28 TRBD1 TGTGCCAGCAGTATACTGACAGGGCACGAGCAGTACTTC CASSILTGHEQYF
TRBJ2-2 13 TRBV5-4 NA TGTGCCAGCAGCTATATCGACACCGGGGAGCTGTTTTTT CASSYIDTGELFF
TRBJ2-1 15 TRBV5-4 TRBD2 TGTGCCAGCAGCTTGCCAGCGGGGGGCCACAATGAGCAGTTCTTC CASSLPAGGHNEQFF
TRBJ1-1 14 TRBV9 NA TGTGCCAGCAGCCCGACCCCCGGGTACACTGAAGCTTTCTTT CASSPTPGYTEAFF
TRBJ1-2 15 TRBV5-8 NA TGTGCCAGCAGCATACAGCCTACTTCGAGATATGGCTACACCTTC CASSIQPTSRYGYTF
TRBJ1-1 14 TRBV28 NA TGTGCCAGCAGGTTAACAAAGTCTAACACTGAAGCTTTCTTT CASRLTKSNTEAFF
TRBJ2-1 12 TRBV2 TRBD1 TGTGCCAGCAGTATAGGGGGCGCAAGGCAGTTCTTC CASSIGGARQFF
TRBJ2-3 12 TRBV18 NA TGTGCCAGCTCACCTCCTACAGATACGCAGTATTTT CASSPPTDTQYF
TRBJ2-3 16 TRBV5-1 TRBD2 TGCGCCAGCAGTATTGGGACTAGCGCCAGCACAGATACGCAGTATTTT CASSIGTSASTDTQYF